This T cell receptor (beta chain) was sequenced in a study of cytomegalovirus exposure and HLA in healthy donors. The CDR3 is 14 amino acids. The germline V gene has CDR1 GTSNPN and CDR2 SVGIG (reference sequence). V gave up 7 bases and J gave up 8 bases; unmatched junction bases: 10. Study-wide findings and caveats: Further analysis was carried out later, and it showed several of the most significant clusters appearing linked to common viral pathogens.

Note on this clone: Its antigen is still unknown.

The PCR contained 60 Vbeta and 13 Jbeta primers. Only in-frame clones appear in the TCRdb table, and some are missing; sequencing was by immunoSEQ multiplex PCR. The sample holds 90,000 to 150,000 clones; roughly 60% are singletons and the top ten take 9% to 10%. The sample was PBMCs. The rearrangement links TRBV30 to TRBJ2-2; 10 positions match TRBD1. The origin of this receptor is a middle-aged man in good health and CMV-seropositive. The CDR3 coding sequence is TGTGCCTACACCGGGACAGGGGATATAGGGGAGCTGTTTTTT. Amino acids: CAYTGTGDIGELFF.